These 32 T cell receptor beta chains were all obtained from the same sample, sequenced in a study of T cells expressing NK-cell markers. TCRdb re-analyzed the 5' RACE reads; it lists each CDR3 protein once, without DNA. This sample's table reports 550,000 or so distinct CDR3 sequences. Sequenced: blood T cells: a sorted CD56 or NKG2C T cell subset, CD4+ or CD8+ T cells, or bulk PBMC T cells (not recorded which). The receptor set was obtained from a man aged 18-30 years in good health.

The rearrangement links TRBV7-9 to TRBJ2-1; TCRdb designates TRBD2, a call that cannot be tested without DNA. Per the germline V gene, CDR1 is SEHNR and CDR2 is FQNEAQ (reference sequence). The CDR3 has 16 amino acids. This chain's CDR3 is CASSLDVASGRAALFF.

The gene calls are TRBV5-1 and TRBJ2-1; TCRdb reports TRBD1, a call that lacks DNA to check it against. CDR3 length equals 17 residues. Germline CDR1 reads SGHRS; CDR2 reads YFSETQ. The CDR3 loop is CASSLVRGDLTYNEQFF.

The V gene is TRBV12-3 or TRBV12-4, the J gene TRBJ2-1; the D call of TRBD2 rests on TCRdb alone, since no DNA is present to check it. This CDR3 contains 15 residues. CDR3 sequence reads: CASSPWTSGSNEQFF.

The chain carries TRBV7-9 and TRBJ2-5; TCRdb proposes TRBD2, but this gene call is untestable without DNA. The germline CDR1 and CDR2 sequences are SEHNR and FQNEAQ (reference sequence). CDR3 length: 16 amino acids. The CDR3 loop reads CASSSRLVEVKETQYF.

The chain's CDR3 is CASSGTSGRGETQYF. J is TRBJ2-5 and V is TRBV12-3 or TRBV12-4; there is no DNA to check the TCRdb D call of TRBD2. This CDR3 comprises 15 residues.

The chain joins TRBV12-3 or TRBV12-4 to TRBJ2-5; TCRdb gives TRBD2 as the D gene, but with no DNA this cannot be confirmed. The CDR3 has 18 residues. The CDR3: CASSSIARLNPKEETQYF.

V usage is TRBV7-8 and J usage is TRBJ2-3; TCRdb's D call, TRBD1, is unchecked because there is no DNA. The CDR3 runs to 15 residues. From germline, CDR1 is SGHVS and CDR2 FQNEAQ. CDR3 amino acids: CASSRITGPTDTQYF. Full variable domain (missing parts from reference TRBV7-8 and TRBJ2-3): GAGVSQSPRYKVAKRGQDVALRCDPISGHVSLFWYQQALGQGPEFLTYFQNEAQLDKSGLPSDRFFAERPEGSVSTLKIQRTQQEDSAVYLCASSRITGPTDTQYFGPGTRLTVL.

CDR3 sequence reads: CASSRRIGQSTDTQYF. This chain uses TRBV7-3 with TRBJ2-3; TCRdb proposes TRBD1, but this gene call is untestable without DNA. This CDR3 contains 16 residues. Germline-derived CDR1 and CDR2 are SGHTA and FQGTGA.

This rearrangement joins TRBV29-1 to TRBJ2-7; TCRdb returns TRBD2, unconfirmable since there is no DNA. CDR1 SQVTM and CDR2 ANQGSEA come from the germline V gene. The CDR3 has 15 amino acids. This CDR3 is CSVVGRRSGSYEQYF.

The chain couples TRBV20-1 to TRBJ2-7; no DNA is available, so the TRBD1 call from TCRdb remains unchecked. The length of the CDR3 is 15 residues. Germline CDR1 reads DFQATT; CDR2 reads SNEGSKA (reference sequence). CDR3 sequence reads: CSAPVGGAVPYEQYF.

This chain uses TRBV4-1 with TRBJ2-5. The CDR3 has 14 residues. CDR1 is MGHRA and CDR2 is YSYEKL in the germline V gene. This CDR3 reads CASRLATHQETQYF.

This chain joins TRBV12-3 or TRBV12-4 and TRBJ1-5; with no DNA, the TCRdb D assignment of TRBD1 cannot be verified. The CDR3 runs 16 residues. The CDR3 region is CASSLAGGRGNQPQHF.

CDR3 sequence reads: CSALQGARSNQPQHF. V gene TRBV20-1 combines with J gene TRBJ1-5; TCRdb's D gene call, TRBD1, goes unchecked for lack of DNA. There are 15 residues in the CDR3. CDR1 and CDR2 (germline): DFQATT, SNEGSKA (reference sequence).

The chain is built from TRBV20-1 and TRBJ2-7. Germline-derived CDR1 and CDR2 are DFQATT and SNEGSKA (reference sequence). CDR3 size: 15 residues. The CDR3 protein is CSATQESGSSYEQYF.

This chain links TRBV5-1 with TRBJ2-4; TCRdb picks TRBD2, but there is no DNA to check that call. Germline assignment: CDR1 SGHRS and CDR2 YFSETQ. CDR3 length: 18 residues. Here the CDR3 reads CASSPGLAGGLAKNIQYF.

The gene calls are TRBV20-1 and TRBJ2-1; TCRdb's D call, TRBD1, is unchecked because there is no DNA. Per the germline V gene, CDR1 is DFQATT and CDR2 is SNEGSKA (reference sequence). CDR3 length: 13 residues. This chain's CDR3 is CSAERGQDNEQFF.

This sequence joins TRBV27 and TRBJ2-4; the D call of TRBD1 rests on TCRdb alone, since no DNA is present to check it. There are 20 residues in the CDR3. The V gene's germline CDR1 is MNHEY and CDR2 SMNVEV (reference sequence). CDR3 protein: CASSPEKTGSVHLAKNIQYF.

This chain connects TRBV19 to TRBJ2-1. CDR1 and CDR2 from the germline V gene are LNHDA and SQIVND (reference sequence). This CDR3 has 12 residues. CDR3: CASSVRKGEQFF. Complete variable domain (other parts from reference TRBV19 and TRBJ2-1): DGGITQSPKYLFRKEGQNVTLSCEQNLNHDAMYWYRQDPGQGLRLIYYSQIVNDFQKGDIAEGYSVSREKKESFPLTVTSAQKNPTAFYLCASSVRKGEQFFGPGTRLTVL.

CDR3 protein: CASSPGQGGWQYF. The chain uses TRBV3-1 and TRBJ2-7; TCRdb outputs TRBD1, but without DNA this stays unchecked. Germline V gene data show CDR1 as LGHDT and CDR2 as YNNKEL (reference sequence). CDR3 length: 13 amino acids.

The J gene is TRBJ2-1, the V gene TRBV20-1; the D call from TCRdb, TRBD2, cannot be confirmed without DNA. Germline V gene data show CDR1 as DFQATT and CDR2 as SNEGSKA (reference sequence). The CDR3 extends over 14 amino acids. The CDR3 region is CSAIAGLAGVEQFF.

The chain couples TRBV5-1 to TRBJ2-3; TCRdb outputs TRBD2, but without DNA this stays unchecked. This CDR3 comprises 17 residues. Germline CDR1 SGHRS, CDR2 YFSETQ. The CDR3: CASSETPGTSGSDTQYF.

J is TRBJ2-1 and V is TRBV15; TCRdb returns TRBD1, unconfirmable since there is no DNA. This CDR3 region has 14 residues. Per the germline V gene, CDR1 is LNHNV and CDR2 is YYDKDF (reference sequence). The CDR3 region is CATSGAGGNNEQFF.

The chain carries TRBV20-1 and TRBJ1-3. Germline lookup yields CDR1 DFQATT and CDR2 SNEGSKA (reference sequence). The CDR3 is 12 amino acids. The CDR3 here is CSARQKENTIYF.

The chain uses TRBV7-7 and TRBJ2-5; no DNA is available, so the TRBD1 call from TCRdb remains unchecked. Germline CDR1 and CDR2: SSHAT and FNYEAQ (reference sequence). The CDR3 totals 15 residues. CDR3 region: CASSSGTGGAQTQYF.

V is TRBV29-1 and J is TRBJ1-1; the TCRdb call, TRBD1, lacks DNA for checking. Germline assignment: CDR1 SQVTM and CDR2 ANQGSEA. This CDR3 is built from 13 residues. Here the CDR3 reads CSVAAGVTTEAFF.

The chain combines TRBV9 with TRBJ2-5; TCRdb's assignment of TRBD2 cannot be checked, as there is no DNA. The length of the CDR3 is 14 residues. The germline V gene encodes CDR1 SGDLS and CDR2 YYNGEE. The CDR3 sequence: CASTGEGYQETQYF.

The chain is built from TRBV14 and TRBJ2-5; absent DNA, TCRdb's TRBD2 call cannot be checked. The V gene's germline CDR1 is SGHDN and CDR2 FVKESK. The CDR3 sequence is 15 residues long. CDR3 amino acids: CASSRLAGGEETQYF.

The chain employs TRBV5-1 and TRBJ1-1; without DNA, the TCRdb call of TRBD1 cannot be checked. This CDR3 comprises 16 residues. Looked up from germline, CDR1 is SGHRS and CDR2 is YFSETQ. CDR3: CASSVGAGQRDTEAFF.

The chain uses TRBV12-3 or TRBV12-4 and TRBJ2-1; TCRdb's D call of TRBD1 is untestable without DNA. CDR3 length: 15 residues. The CDR3 region is CASRRDPQAYNEQFF.

The chain recombines TRBV20-1 with TRBJ2-1; TCRdb selects TRBD2, and the lack of DNA leaves this call unchecked. The CDR3 loop spans 16 amino acids. Germline CDR1 is DFQATT and CDR2 is SNEGSKA (reference sequence). CDR3 region: CSAPYAGTSGYNEQFF.

The rearrangement uses TRBV27 and TRBJ2-3; without DNA, the TCRdb call of TRBD2 cannot be checked. The CDR3 sequence is 19 residues long. Germline CDR1 is MNHEY and CDR2 is SMNVEV (reference sequence). CDR3 region: CASSSIRILSSGNTDTQYF.

The chain employs TRBV5-1 and TRBJ2-7. The CDR3 has 11 residues. The germline gives CDR1 SGHRS, CDR2 YFSETQ. CDR3: CASSSTTEQYF.